A single sample gave rise to the 15 T cell receptor beta chains below, sequenced in a study of cytomegalovirus exposure and HLA in healthy donors. Amplification used 60 Vbeta primers and 13 Jbeta primers. Measured with immunoSEQ multiplex PCR; TCRdb has only the in-frame clones, and not every one. The data contain about 120,000 clones, around three quarters of them singletons. Sequenced material: PBMCs. Every receptor here comes from a woman aged 40 to 50 in good health and CMV-seronegative.

The chain links TRBV6-6 to TRBJ1-1; 7 nucleotides line up with TRBD1. Germline trimming cut 11 bases from V and 7 bases from J; bases unmatched to any gene: 13. The CDR3 is made up of 13 amino acids. From germline, CDR1 is MNHNY and CDR2 SVGAGI (reference sequence). CDR3 nucleotides: TGTGCCGCTTCTTTTACAGGGGTTGGTGAAGCTTTCTTT. It specifies CAASFTGVGEAFF.

This clone occurred a few times. This chain joins TRBV6-5 and TRBJ1-2; 8 bases map to TRBD1. J gave up 6 bases and V 2 bases, and 5 bases lay outside the gene matches. Looked up from germline, CDR1 is MNHEY and CDR2 is SVGAGI. CDR3 length: 14 residues. CDR3 coding DNA: TGTGCCAGCAGTTACGCGGAGACAGGGGATGGCTACACCTTC. Its protein is CASSYAETGDGYTF.

The chain recombines TRBV5-1 with TRBJ1-4; 9 bases fit TRBD1. J was trimmed by 5 bases and V by 4 bases; bases with no gene match: 3. Germline CDR1 is SGHRS and CDR2 is YFSETQ. CDR3 length: 14 amino acids. The CDR3: CASSTGTGNEKLFF. DNA of the CDR3: TGCGCCAGCAGCACCGGGACAGGGAATGAAAAACTGTTTTTT.

The chain employs TRBV4-1 and TRBJ2-2, with 7 nucleotides matching TRBD1. V lost 4 bases and J lost 0; bases outside the gene matches: 17. The CDR3 spans 20 residues. Germline V lookup: CDR1 MGHRA, CDR2 YSYEKL. The DNA for the CDR3 is TGCGCCAGCAGCCGGGTACCACTCGGGACAGAATATTCGAACACCGGGGAGCTGTTTTTT. Translating it yields CASSRVPLGTEYSNTGELFF.

This clone showed up just a few times. The genes are TRBV4-1 and TRBJ2-1; 10 bases line up with TRBD2. Germline CDR1 and CDR2: MGHRA and YSYEKL. V dropped 0 bases and J dropped 2; count of bases not matched to a gene: 10. CDR3 length: 19 amino acids. For the CDR3, the DNA is TGCGCCAGCAGCCAAGAGATAGCCTGGAGCGGGAGGGCCTACAATGAGCAGTTCTTC. This gives the protein CASSQEIAWSGRAYNEQFF.

This clone showed up just once. The V call is TRBV5-4, the J call TRBJ2-7; 7 nucleotides align to TRBD1. Germline CDR1 SGHNT, CDR2 YYREEE (reference sequence). V shed 1 base, J shed 6 bases, and the junction held 7 bases outside the gene matches. This CDR3 contains 14 residues. The CDR3 loop is CASSLKQGKGEQYF. The CDR3 bases are TGTGCCAGCAGCTTGAAACAGGGGAAGGGCGAGCAGTACTTC.

The V gene is TRBV7-9, the J gene TRBJ2-5; 7 bases fit TRBD2. V was pared by 1 base and J by 5 bases, with 10 bases of the junction left unmatched. From germline, CDR1 is SEHNR and CDR2 FQNEAQ (reference sequence). The CDR3 runs 16 residues. CDR3 in DNA: TGTGCCAGCAGCTTAGTTTTTGCGGGAGCTCAGGAGACCCAGTACTTC. Encoded protein: CASSLVFAGAQETQYF.

A few counts support this clone. V usage is TRBV5-4 and J usage is TRBJ2-5; 7 bases map to TRBD1. V was pared by 5 bases and J by 1 base, with 5 bases of the junction left unmatched. From germline, CDR1 is SGHNT and CDR2 YYREEE (reference sequence). The CDR3 is 14 amino acids. Written as DNA, the CDR3 is TGTGCCAGCAGACCGACAGGGTCCCAAGAGACCCAGTACTTC. As protein: CASRPTGSQETQYF.

The chain links TRBV4-2 to TRBJ2-2; 7 nucleotides line up with TRBD2. Looked up from germline, CDR1 is LGHNA and CDR2 is YNFKEQ. With 4 bases clipped from V and 2 bases from J, the junction kept 13 bases outside the gene matches. CDR3 length equals 18 residues. The CDR3 nucleotides are TGTGCCAGCAGCCCCCGCCCCGCTCGCGGGGGTAACACCGGGGAGCTGTTTTTT. Its protein product is CASSPRPARGGNTGELFF.

The sample holds one count of this clone. The chain joins TRBV2 to TRBJ1-5, with TRBD1 as a possible D gene (6 bases). Germline CDR1 and CDR2: SNHLY and FYNNEI. V dropped 10 bases and J dropped 0 bases, with 22 bases sitting between them. This CDR3 has 17 residues. The CDR3 coding sequence is TGTGCCACCAGCAACGGGGCTGGGACATATAGCAATCAGCCCCAGCATTTT. It yields the protein CATSNGAGTYSNQPQHF.

V usage is TRBV28 and J usage is TRBJ2-1; 9 bases align to TRBD1. The germline CDR1 and CDR2 sequences are MDHEN and SYDVKM. V lost 7 bases to trimming and J lost 2 bases; unmatched junction nucleotides: 6. CDR3 length: 15 amino acids. Written as DNA, the CDR3 is TGTGCCAGCACCCTCGGGACAGGGCCCTACAATGAGCAGTTCTTC. It is translated as CASTLGTGPYNEQFF.

V gene TRBV28 combines with J gene TRBJ2-1, with unresolved D. V dropped 5 bases and J dropped 2 bases, with 10 bases sitting between them. This CDR3 region has 14 residues. Germline lookup yields CDR1 MDHEN and CDR2 SYDVKM. The CDR3 DNA sequence: TGTGCCAGCAGTCCACAATTTGCCTACAATGAGCAGTTCTTC. Protein product: CASSPQFAYNEQFF.

V is TRBV2 and J is TRBJ2-7; 11 bases are shared with TRBD2. Germline values: CDR1 SNHLY, CDR2 FYNNEI. The CDR3 runs 16 residues. J was trimmed by 2 bases and V by 3 bases; bases with no gene match: 6. The CDR3 here is CASSEASGRNAYEQYF. The CDR3 DNA is TGTGCCAGCAGTGAGGCTAGCGGGAGGAACGCCTACGAGCAGTACTTC.

V usage is TRBV6-5 and J usage is TRBJ2-7; D is perhaps TRBD2 (5 bases). Germline V lookup: CDR1 MNHEY, CDR2 SVGAGI. The CDR3 has 13 amino acids. V shed 0 bases and J shed 2 bases, with 5 bases lying between them. The CDR3 nucleotides are TGTGCCAGCAGTTACTCCGGGGCCTACGAGCAGTACTTC. The encoded protein is CASSYSGAYEQYF.

V is TRBV29-1 and J is TRBJ1-2; the D is unclear. The germline V gene encodes CDR1 SQVTM and CDR2 ANQGSEA. The germline V and J ends were trimmed by 0 bases and 4 bases, with 18 bases remaining between them. The CDR3 extends over 16 amino acids. CDR3 coding DNA: TGCAGCGTTGAAGATTCTGACAAAAGGAAACCCTATGGCTACACCTTC. Encoded protein: CSVEDSDKRKPYGYTF.